A selection of T cell receptor beta chains follows, all from one sample in a study of T cells in Graves' hyperthyroidism and ophthalmopathy. MiXCR was run by TCRdb on the multiplex PCR reads, yielding one entry per CDR3 protein. The sample has hundreds of thousands of distinct CDR3 sequences; about 17% are singletons. Source material: blood. These receptors all stem from a woman aged 50 to 60 with Graves' hyperthyroidism that later progressed to Graves' ophthalmopathy. The CDR3 runs from the conserved cysteine through the conserved F or W. D genes are given only for firm matches.

v_call,d_call,j_call,cdr3_aa
TRBV7-7,NA,TRBJ2-2,CASSLSLAANTGELFF
TRBV18,NA,TRBJ1-1,CASSPQGVSTEAFF
TRBV20-1,TRBD1,TRBJ2-6,CSARPSTGGAGANVLTF
TRBV3-1,NA,TRBJ1-6,CASSQAPVGVVNSPLHF
TRBV20-1,NA,TRBJ1-5,CSARAQPYSNQPQHF
TRBV5-1,NA,TRBJ1-6,CASSPREQRLGNSPLHF
TRBV20-1,TRBD1,TRBJ2-5,CSAETGQIGKTQYF
TRBV20-1,NA,TRBJ2-5,CSARGAGAETQYF
TRBV27,TRBD2,TRBJ2-1,CASSPPGGTNEQFF
TRBV7-2,NA,TRBJ2-7,CASSLDRDGIYEQYF
TRBV6-1,NA,TRBJ1-6,CASSEVLVASSYSSPLHF
TRBV19,TRBD2,TRBJ2-5,CASSIDPSGGRRGTQYF
TRBV20-1,NA,TRBJ2-1,CSAPLVYEQFF
TRBV7-6,NA,TRBJ2-4,CASSSPAGTREDIQYF
TRBV29-1,NA,TRBJ1-1,CSVEEGRRAAEAFF
TRBV19,NA,TRBJ2-3,CVSSIYLGPTRGTQYF
TRBV20-1,TRBD1,TRBJ1-2,CSAATGTGAEGYTF
TRBV11-2,NA,TRBJ2-1,CASSSPSIEQFF
TRBV28,TRBD1,TRBJ2-7,CASSSPGQGASYEQYF
TRBV12-5,TRBD1,TRBJ2-1,CASGLSGTGDNEQFF
TRBV29-1,TRBD1,TRBJ2-7,CSVAGQGQYEQYF
TRBV7-9,NA,TRBJ1-2,CASSKIAGRGDGYTF
TRBV5-8,TRBD2,TRBJ2-3,CASSLAGSGGLTDTQYF
TRBV19,NA,TRBJ2-2,CASSTNQLGELFF
TRBV2,NA,TRBJ2-2,CARDGPNTGELFF
TRBV6-1,TRBD2,TRBJ2-1,CASSRDVRGDEQFF
TRBV6-1,NA,TRBJ1-1,CASRTHRAEAFF
TRBV11-1,TRBD2,TRBJ2-3,CASSRGLAPSTDTQYF
TRBV10-3,TRBD1,TRBJ1-1,CAISESGQGTEAFF
TRBV2,NA,TRBJ1-1,CASSELAFGAFF
TRBV3-1,NA,TRBJ2-4,CASSPKINKAIAKNIQYF
TRBV7-9,TRBD2,TRBJ2-5,CASSISSGGGETQYF
TRBV29-1,NA,TRBJ1-1,CSVFLGVVNTEAFF
TRBV29-1,NA,TRBJ1-6,CSVSEGVGSPLHF
TRBV20-1,TRBD2,TRBJ2-3,CSARAYRGTSGGGGTDTQYF
TRBV30,TRBD1,TRBJ1-1,CAWRTGATEAFF
TRBV20-1,NA,TRBJ1-1,CSAEAAFF
TRBV5-6,NA,TRBJ1-1,CASSARGIDTEAFF
TRBV6-1,TRBD2,TRBJ2-3,CASSEWRGAYADTQYF
TRBV24-1,NA,TRBJ2-2,CATTAVNTGELFF
TRBV7-9,NA,TRBJ1-5,CASSQTDSNQPQHF
TRBV30,TRBD1,TRBJ1-3,CAWSVRGQAYSGNTIYF
TRBV5-6,NA,TRBJ2-1,CASSFAGDSSYNEQFF
TRBV20-1,NA,TRBJ1-2,CSASRGQGNYGYTF
TRBV3-1,NA,TRBJ1-1,CASSHLQVRTEAFF
TRBV20-1,NA,TRBJ1-2,CSASNINGYTF
TRBV29-1,NA,TRBJ1-5,CSVIGRDSNQPQHF
TRBV4-1,NA,TRBJ2-3,CASSQGAGSGTQYF
TRBV7-9,TRBD1,TRBJ1-1,CASSHRSGGNTEAFF
TRBV4-2,NA,TRBJ1-5,CASSHLWGRDQPQHF
TRBV2,TRBD2,TRBJ2-5,CASSYGTNQETQYF
TRBV7-8,NA,TRBJ2-5,CASSLALGRGETQYF
TRBV3-1,NA,TRBJ2-5,CASSQDGSQETQYF
TRBV3-1,NA,TRBJ2-7,CASSQGSGEQYF
TRBV18,TRBD1,TRBJ2-1,CASATTGGYNEQFF